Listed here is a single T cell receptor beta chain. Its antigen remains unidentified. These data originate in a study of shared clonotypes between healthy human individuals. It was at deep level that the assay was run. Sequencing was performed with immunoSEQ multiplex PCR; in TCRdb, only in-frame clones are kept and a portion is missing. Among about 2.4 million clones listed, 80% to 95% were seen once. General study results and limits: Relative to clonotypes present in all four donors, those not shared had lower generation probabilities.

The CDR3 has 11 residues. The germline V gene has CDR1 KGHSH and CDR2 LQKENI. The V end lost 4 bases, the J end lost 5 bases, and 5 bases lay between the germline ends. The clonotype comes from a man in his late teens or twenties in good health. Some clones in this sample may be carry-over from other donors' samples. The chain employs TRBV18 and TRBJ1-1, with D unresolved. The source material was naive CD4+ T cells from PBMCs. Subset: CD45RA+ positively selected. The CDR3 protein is CASSLETEAFF. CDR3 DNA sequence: TGTGCCAGCTCACTCGAAACTGAAGCTTTCTTT.